This T cell receptor beta chain stems from a study of blood T cell repertoires in COVID-19. Trimming stripped 0 bases from V and 10 bases from J, with 13 bases between. Germline assignment: CDR1 MGHRA and CDR2 YSYEKL. The CDR3 is made up of 14 amino acids. Authors' processing steps: Reference gene primer amplification gave estimated nucleated cell counts. Clones were sequenced by immunoSEQ multiplex PCR, and TCRdb holds only the in-frame ones, with some missing. The V and J calls and clone size are taken from that table; D and trimming were inferred from the DNA. The sample lists hundreds of thousands of clones; around nine tenths were seen once. Participant-reported clinical history was the basis for cohort assignment. Donors of Cohort 3 who recovered were those that had two negative PCRs, clearance, or symptom resolution.

V is TRBV4-1 and J is TRBJ1-5; unclear D gene. The specimen sequenced was PBMCs or T cells enriched from blood (not recorded which). This TCR derives from a woman in her forties or fifties who had recovered from COVID-19. CDR3 nucleotide sequence: TGCGCCAGCAGCCAAGATCTGGTCCCCGGTCCCCAGCATTTT. It yields the protein CASSQDLVPGPQHF.